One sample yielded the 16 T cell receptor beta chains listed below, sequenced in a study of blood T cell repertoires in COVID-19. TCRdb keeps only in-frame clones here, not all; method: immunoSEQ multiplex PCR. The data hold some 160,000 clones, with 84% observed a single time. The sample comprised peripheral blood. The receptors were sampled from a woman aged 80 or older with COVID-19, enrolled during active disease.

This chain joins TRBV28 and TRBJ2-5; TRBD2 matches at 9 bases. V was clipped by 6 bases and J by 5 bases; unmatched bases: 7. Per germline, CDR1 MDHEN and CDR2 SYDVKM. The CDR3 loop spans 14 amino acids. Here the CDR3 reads CASRNSGRRETQYF. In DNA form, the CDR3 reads TGTGCCAGCAGAAATAGCGGGAGACGTGAGACCCAGTACTTC. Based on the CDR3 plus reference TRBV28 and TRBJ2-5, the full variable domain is DVKVTQSSRYLVKRTGEKVFLECVQDMDHENMFWYRQDPGLGLRLIYFSYDVKMKEKGDIPEGYSVSREKKERFSLILESASTNQTSMYLCASRNSGRRETQYFGPGTRLLVL.

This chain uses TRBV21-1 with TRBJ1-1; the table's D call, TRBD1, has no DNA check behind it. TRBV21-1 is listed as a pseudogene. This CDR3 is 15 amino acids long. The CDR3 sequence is CASTPGAWVNTEAFF. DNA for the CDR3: TGTGCCAGCACCCCAGGGGCCTGGGTGAACACTGAAGCTTTCTTT.

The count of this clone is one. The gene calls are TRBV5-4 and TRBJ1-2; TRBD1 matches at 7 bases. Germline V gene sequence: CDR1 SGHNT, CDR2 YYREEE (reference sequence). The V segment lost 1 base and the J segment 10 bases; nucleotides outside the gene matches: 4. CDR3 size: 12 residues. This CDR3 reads CASSLNRGDYTF. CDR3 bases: TGTGCCAGCAGCTTGAACAGGGGAGACTACACCTTC.

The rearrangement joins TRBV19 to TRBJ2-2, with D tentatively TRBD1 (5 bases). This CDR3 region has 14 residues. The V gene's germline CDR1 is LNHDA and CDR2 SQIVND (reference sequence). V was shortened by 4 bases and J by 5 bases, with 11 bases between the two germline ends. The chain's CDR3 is CASSRGKGTGELFF. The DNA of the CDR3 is TGTGCCAGTAGTAGGGGTAAGGGGACCGGGGAGCTGTTTTTT.

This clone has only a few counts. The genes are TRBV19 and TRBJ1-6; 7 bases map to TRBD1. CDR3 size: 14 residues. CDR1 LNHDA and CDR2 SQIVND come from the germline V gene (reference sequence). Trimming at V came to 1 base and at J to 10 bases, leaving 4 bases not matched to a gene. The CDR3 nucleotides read TGTGCCAGTAGTATAGTGTCAGGGGGGTCACCCCTCCACTTT. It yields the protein CASSIVSGGSPLHF.

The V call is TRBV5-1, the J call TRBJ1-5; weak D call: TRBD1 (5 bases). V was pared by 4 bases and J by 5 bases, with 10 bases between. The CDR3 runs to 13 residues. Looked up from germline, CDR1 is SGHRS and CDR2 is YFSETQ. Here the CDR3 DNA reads TGCGCCAGCAGCCAGGACACCTATCAGCCCCAGCATTTT. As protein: CASSQDTYQPQHF.

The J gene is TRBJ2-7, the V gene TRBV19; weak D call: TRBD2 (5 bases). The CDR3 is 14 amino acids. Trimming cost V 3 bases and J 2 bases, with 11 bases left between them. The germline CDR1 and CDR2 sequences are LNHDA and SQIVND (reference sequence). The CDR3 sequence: CASSIGERAYEQYF. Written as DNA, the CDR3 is TGTGCCAGTAGTATTGGGGAGAGGGCCTACGAGCAGTACTTC.

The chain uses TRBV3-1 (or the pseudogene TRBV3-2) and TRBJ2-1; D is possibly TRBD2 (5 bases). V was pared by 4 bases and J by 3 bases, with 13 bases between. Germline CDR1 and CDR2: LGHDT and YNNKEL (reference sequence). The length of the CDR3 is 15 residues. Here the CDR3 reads CASSPRRQVYNEQFF. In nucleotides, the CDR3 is TGTGCCAGCAGCCCCCGGAGGCAGGTCTACAATGAGCAGTTCTTC.

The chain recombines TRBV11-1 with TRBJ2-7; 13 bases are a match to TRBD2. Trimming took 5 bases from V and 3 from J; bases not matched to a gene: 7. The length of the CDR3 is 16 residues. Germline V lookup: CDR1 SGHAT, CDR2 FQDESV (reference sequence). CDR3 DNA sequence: TGTGCCAGCAGCCCCTGGGGGACTAGCGGGGTCTACGAGCAGTACTTC. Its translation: CASSPWGTSGVYEQYF.

Here the CDR3 reads CASSPDTLNSGNTIYF. CDR3 nucleotide sequence: TGTGCCAGCAGCCCGGACACGCTCAACTCTGGAAACACCATATATTTT. This sequence joins TRBV2 and TRBJ1-3; a weak D match, TRBD1 (5 bases). The V and J ends lost 6 bases and 0 bases respectively, with 15 bases between them. The germline gives CDR1 SNHLY, CDR2 FYNNEI. This CDR3 is built from 16 residues.

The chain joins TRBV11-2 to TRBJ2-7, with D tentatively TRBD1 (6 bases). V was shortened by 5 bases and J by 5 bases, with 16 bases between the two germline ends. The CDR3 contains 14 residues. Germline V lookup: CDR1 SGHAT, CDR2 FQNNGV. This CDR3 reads CASSARYRVHEQYF. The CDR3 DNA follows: TGTGCCAGCAGCGCGCGATACAGGGTTCACGAGCAGTACTTC.

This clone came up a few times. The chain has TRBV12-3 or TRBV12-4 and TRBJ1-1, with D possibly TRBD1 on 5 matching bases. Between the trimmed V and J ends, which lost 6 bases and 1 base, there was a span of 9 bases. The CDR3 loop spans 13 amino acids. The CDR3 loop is CASRIQGNTEAFF. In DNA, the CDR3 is TGTGCCAGCAGGATTCAGGGGAACACTGAAGCTTTCTTT.

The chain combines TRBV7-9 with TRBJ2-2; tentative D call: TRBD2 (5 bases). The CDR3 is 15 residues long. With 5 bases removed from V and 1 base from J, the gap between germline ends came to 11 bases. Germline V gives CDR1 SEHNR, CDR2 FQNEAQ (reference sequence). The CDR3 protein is CASSRSSGNTGELFF. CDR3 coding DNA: TGTGCCAGCAGCCGTTCCAGCGGGAACACCGGGGAGCTGTTTTTT.

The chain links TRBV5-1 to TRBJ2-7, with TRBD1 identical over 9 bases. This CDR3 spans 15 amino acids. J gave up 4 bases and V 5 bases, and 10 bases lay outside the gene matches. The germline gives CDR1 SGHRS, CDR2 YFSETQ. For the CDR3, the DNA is TGCGCCAGCAGTCCGGCACAGGGGGCGTTTTACGAGCAGTACTTC. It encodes CASSPAQGAFYEQYF.

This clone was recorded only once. The CDR3 loop is CASSKVKKSGLSGNTIYF. CDR3 bases: TGTGCCAGCAGCAAAGTTAAAAAATCCGGTCTCTCTGGAAACACCATATATTTT. The chain is built from TRBV21-1 and TRBJ1-3. TRBV21-1 is reported as a pseudogene. This CDR3 contains 18 residues.

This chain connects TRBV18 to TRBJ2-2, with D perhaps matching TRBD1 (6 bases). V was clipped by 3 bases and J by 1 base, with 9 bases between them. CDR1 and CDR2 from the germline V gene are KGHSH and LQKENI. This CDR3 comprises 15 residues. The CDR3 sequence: CASSPLGQNTGELFF. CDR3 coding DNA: TGTGCCAGCTCACCCCTGGGACAGAACACCGGGGAGCTGTTTTTT.